The clone carrying this TCR beta chain was detected ten times or more. Antigen unknown. As for the cDNA, it was generated by 5'RACE with 10-nucleotide random UMIs. TCRdb reprocessed the 5' RACE reads with MiXCR, giving one entry per CDR3 protein. The top ten hold under 1.5% of the sample, which has under 80,000 distinct CDR3 sequences, 3.9% seen once. The ends lost 5 bases at V and 4 bases at J; junction bases unmatched: 9. CDR1 and CDR2 (germline): SGHTA, FQGTGA. The CDR3 runs 17 residues. This entry belongs to a study of neurological immune-mediated disorders. Study findings and constraints: Phylogenetic grouping put 18 of 34 multiple sclerosis patients' repertoires into one related-CDR3 cluster, a possible signature.

Unsorted libraries were generated from 2 million PBMCs. These cells had been stored in RNAlater at -80 C. The V call is TRBV7-3, the J call TRBJ2-2; 11 bases align to TRBD1. This clonotype originated in a man aged 30 to 45 with multiple sclerosis. The sample consisted of PBMCs. The CDR3 loop is CASSQSGQGVGTGELFF. Here the CDR3 DNA reads TGTGCCAGCAGCCAGTCGGGACAGGGGGTTGGCACCGGGGAGCTGTTTTTT.